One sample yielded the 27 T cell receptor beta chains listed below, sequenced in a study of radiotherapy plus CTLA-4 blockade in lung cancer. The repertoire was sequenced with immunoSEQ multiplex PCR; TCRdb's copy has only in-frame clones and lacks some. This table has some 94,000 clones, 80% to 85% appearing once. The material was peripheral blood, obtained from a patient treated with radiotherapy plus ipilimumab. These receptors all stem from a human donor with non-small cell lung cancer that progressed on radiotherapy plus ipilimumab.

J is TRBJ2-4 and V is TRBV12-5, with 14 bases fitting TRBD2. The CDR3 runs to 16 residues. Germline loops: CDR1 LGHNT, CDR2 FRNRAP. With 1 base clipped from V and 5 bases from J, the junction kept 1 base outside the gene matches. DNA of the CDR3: TGTGCTAGTGGTTTGGGACTAGCGGGAGGGGAAAACATTCAGTACTTC. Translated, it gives CASGLGLAGGENIQYF.

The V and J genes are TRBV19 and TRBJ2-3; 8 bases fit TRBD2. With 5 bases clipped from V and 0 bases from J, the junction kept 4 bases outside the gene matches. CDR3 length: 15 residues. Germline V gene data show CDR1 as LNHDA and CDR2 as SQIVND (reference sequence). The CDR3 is CASSVERGSTDTQYF. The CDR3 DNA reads TGTGCCAGTAGTGTTGAGCGGGGGAGCACAGATACGCAGTATTTT.

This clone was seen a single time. CDR3 coding DNA: TGTGCCAGCAGTTCAAACAGGGGTGCGTTTTATGAGACCCAGTACTTC. This sequence encodes CASSSNRGAFYETQYF. V gene TRBV28 combines with J gene TRBJ2-5, with 7 bases fitting TRBD1. The CDR3 loop spans 16 amino acids. The trim removed 4 bases at V and 5 bases at J, leaving 13 bases unmatched. Germline lookup yields CDR1 MDHEN and CDR2 SYDVKM.

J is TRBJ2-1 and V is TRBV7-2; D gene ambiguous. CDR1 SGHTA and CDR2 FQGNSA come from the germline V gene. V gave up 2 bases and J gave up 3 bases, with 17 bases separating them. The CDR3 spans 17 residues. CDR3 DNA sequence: TGTGCCAGCAGCTTAACTCGGATGCTACCGATCTACAATGAGCAGTTCTTC. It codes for CASSLTRMLPIYNEQFF.

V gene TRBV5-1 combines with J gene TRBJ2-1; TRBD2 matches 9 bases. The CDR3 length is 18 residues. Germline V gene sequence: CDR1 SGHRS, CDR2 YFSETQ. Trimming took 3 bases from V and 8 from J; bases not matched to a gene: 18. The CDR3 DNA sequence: TGCGCCAGCAGCTCTCTGGACAGTCCTAGCGGGAAACTCGATGAGCAGTTCTTC. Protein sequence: CASSSLDSPSGKLDEQFF.

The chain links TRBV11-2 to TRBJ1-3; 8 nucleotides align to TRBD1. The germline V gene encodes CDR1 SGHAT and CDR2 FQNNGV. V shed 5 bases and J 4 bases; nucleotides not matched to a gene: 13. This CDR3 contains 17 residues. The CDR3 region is CASSHLVAGDRGNTIYF. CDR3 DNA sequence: TGTGCCAGCAGCCACTTAGTCGCGGGGGACAGGGGAAACACCATATATTTT.

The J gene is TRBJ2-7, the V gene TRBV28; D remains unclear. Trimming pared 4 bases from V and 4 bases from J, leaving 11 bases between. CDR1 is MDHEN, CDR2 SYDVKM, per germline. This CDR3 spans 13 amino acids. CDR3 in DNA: TGTGCCAGCAGTTCATACGAAAGATACGAGCAGTACTTC. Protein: CASSSYERYEQYF.

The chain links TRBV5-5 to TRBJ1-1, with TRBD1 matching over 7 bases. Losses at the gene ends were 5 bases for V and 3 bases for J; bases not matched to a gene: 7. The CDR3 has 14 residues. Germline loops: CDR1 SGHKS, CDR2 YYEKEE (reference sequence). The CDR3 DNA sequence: TGTGCCAGCAGACCCCAGGGGGGGGACACTGAAGCTTTCTTT. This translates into CASRPQGGDTEAFF.

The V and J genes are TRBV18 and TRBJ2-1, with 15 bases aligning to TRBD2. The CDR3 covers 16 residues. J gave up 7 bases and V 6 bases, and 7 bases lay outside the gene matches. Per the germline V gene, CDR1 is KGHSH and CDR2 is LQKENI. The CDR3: CASSWTSGRGRNEQFF. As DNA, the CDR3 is TGTGCCAGCTCGTGGACTAGCGGGAGGGGTAGGAATGAGCAGTTCTTC.

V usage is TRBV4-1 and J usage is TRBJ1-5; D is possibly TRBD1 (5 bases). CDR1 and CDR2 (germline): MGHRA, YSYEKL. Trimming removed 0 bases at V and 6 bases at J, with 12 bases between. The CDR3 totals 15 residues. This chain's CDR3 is CASSQEGGLPQPQHF. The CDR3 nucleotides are TGCGCCAGCAGCCAAGAGGGGGGACTTCCTCAGCCCCAGCATTTT.

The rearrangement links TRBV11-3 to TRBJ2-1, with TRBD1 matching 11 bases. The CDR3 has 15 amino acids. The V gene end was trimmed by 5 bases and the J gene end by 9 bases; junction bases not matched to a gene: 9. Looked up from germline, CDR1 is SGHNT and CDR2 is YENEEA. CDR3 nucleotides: TGTGCCAGCAGCCCGAGGACAGGGGGCTTTGGTGAGCAGTTCTTC. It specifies CASSPRTGGFGEQFF.

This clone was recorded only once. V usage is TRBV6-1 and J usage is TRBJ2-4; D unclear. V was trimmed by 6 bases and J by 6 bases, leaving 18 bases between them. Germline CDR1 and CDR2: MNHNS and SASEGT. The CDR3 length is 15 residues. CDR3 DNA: TGTGCCAGCAGGTTCGGAAAGGTGGGCAGAAACATTCAGTACTTC. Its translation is CASRFGKVGRNIQYF.

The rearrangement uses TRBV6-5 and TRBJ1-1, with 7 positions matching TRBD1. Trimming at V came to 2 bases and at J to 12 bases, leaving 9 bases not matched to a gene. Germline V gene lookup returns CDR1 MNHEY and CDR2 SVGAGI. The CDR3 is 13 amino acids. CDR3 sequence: CASSYPGTVLPFF. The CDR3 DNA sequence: TGTGCCAGCAGTTACCCAGGGACAGTCTTGCCTTTCTTT.

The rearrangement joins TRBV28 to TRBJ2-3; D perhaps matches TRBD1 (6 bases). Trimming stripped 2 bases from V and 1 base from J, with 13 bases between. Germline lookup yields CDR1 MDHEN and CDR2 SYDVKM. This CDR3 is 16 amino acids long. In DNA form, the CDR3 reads TGTGCCAGCAGTTTAAGCACAGGGCTGGGCACAGATACGCAGTATTTT. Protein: CASSLSTGLGTDTQYF.

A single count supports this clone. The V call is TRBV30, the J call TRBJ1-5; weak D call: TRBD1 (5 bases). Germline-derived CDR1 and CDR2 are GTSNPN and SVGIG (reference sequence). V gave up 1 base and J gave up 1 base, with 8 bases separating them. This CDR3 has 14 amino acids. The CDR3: CAWSGGASNQPQHF. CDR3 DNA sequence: TGTGCCTGGAGTGGGGGCGCCAGCAATCAGCCCCAGCATTTT.

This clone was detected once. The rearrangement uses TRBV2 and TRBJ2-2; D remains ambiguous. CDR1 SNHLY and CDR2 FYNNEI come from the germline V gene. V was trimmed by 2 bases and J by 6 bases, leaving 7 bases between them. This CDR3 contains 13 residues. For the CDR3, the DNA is TGTGCCAGCAGTGAATTGGGTTCCGGGGAGCTGTTTTTT. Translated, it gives CASSELGSGELFF.

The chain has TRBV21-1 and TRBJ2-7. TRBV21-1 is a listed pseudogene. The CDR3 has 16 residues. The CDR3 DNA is TGTGCCAGGAGGGGGGTGAGGGACAAGGACCCCTACGAGCAGTACGTC. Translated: CARRGVRDKDPYEQYV.

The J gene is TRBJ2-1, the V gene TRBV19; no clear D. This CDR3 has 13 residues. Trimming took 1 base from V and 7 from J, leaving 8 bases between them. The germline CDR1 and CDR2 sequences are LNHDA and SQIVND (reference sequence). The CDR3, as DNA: TGTGCCAGTAGTATAGTCGACTGGAATGAGCAGTTCTTC. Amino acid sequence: CASSIVDWNEQFF.

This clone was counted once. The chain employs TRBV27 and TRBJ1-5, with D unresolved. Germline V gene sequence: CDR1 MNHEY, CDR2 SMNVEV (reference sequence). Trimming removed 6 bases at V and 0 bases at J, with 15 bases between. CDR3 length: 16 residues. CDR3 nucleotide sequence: TGTGCCAGCAGACCTGACCTTGCAAATAGCAATCAGCCCCAGCATTTT. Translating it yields CASRPDLANSNQPQHF.

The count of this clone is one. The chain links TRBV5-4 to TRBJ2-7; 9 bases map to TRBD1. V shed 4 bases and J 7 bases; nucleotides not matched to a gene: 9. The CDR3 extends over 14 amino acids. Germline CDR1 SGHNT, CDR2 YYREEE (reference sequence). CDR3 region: CASSGWDREREQYF. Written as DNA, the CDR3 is TGTGCCAGCAGCGGTTGGGACAGGGAGAGGGAGCAGTACTTC.

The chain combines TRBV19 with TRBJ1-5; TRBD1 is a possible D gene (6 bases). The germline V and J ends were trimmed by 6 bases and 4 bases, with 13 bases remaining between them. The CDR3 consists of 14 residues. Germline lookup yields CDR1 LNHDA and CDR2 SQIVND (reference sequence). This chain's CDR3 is CASRIDRPNQPQHF. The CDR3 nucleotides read TGTGCCAGTAGAATCGACAGGCCTAATCAGCCCCAGCATTTT.

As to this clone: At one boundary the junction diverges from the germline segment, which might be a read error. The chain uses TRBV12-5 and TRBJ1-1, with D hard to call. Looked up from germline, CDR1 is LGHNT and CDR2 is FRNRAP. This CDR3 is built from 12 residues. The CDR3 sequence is CASGLEDGELGF. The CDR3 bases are TGTGCTAGTGGTTTGGAAGACGGAGAGCTGGGTTTT.

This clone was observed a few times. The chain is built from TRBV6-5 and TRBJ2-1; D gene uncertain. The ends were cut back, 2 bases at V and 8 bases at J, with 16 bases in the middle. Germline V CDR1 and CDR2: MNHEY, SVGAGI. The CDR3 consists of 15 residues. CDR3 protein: CASSYLLPPHHEQFF. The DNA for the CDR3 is TGTGCCAGCAGTTACCTCTTACCCCCTCACCATGAGCAGTTCTTC.

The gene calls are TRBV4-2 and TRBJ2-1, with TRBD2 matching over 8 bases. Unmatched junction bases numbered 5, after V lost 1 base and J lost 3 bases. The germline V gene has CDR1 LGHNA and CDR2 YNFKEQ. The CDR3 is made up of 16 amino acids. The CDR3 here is CASSQASGGGYNEQFF. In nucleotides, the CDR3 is TGTGCCAGCAGCCAAGCAAGCGGGGGAGGCTACAATGAGCAGTTCTTC.

The CDR3 DNA follows: TGTGCCAGCAGCCCAATACAGGAAAATCAGCCCCAGCATTTT. This sequence encodes CASSPIQENQPQHF. The chain couples TRBV7-9 to TRBJ1-5, with a weak D call TRBD1 (5 bases). This CDR3 region has 14 residues. Trimming pared 5 bases from V and 4 bases from J, leaving 12 bases between. Germline CDR1 is SEHNR and CDR2 is FQNEAQ (reference sequence). Supplemented by reference TRBV7-9 and TRBJ1-5, the full variable domain reads DTGVSQNPRHKITKRGQNVTFRCDPISEHNRLYWYRQTLGQGPEFLTYFQNEAQLEKSRLLSDRFSAERPKGSFSTLEIQRTEQGDSAMYLCASSPIQENQPQHFGDGTRLSIL.

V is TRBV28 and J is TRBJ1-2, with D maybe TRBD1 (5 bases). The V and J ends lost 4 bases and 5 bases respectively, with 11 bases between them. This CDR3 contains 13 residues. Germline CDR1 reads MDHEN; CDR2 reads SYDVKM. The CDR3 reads CASSWRGRYGYTF. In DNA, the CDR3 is TGTGCCAGCAGTTGGAGGGGACGATATGGCTACACCTTC.

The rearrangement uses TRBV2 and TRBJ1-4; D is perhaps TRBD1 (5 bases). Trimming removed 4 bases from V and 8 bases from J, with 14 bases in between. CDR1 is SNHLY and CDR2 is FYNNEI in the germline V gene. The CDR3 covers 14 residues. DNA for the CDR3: TGTGCCAGCAGTGCATGGGGACTTGACGAAAAACTGTTTTTT. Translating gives CASSAWGLDEKLFF.